The rows below give T cell receptor beta chains drawn from one sample of a study of T cell responses to AZD1222 COVID-19 vaccine. The repertoire was sequenced with immunoSEQ multiplex PCR; TCRdb's copy has only in-frame clones and lacks some. The sample yields 95,000 to 150,000 clones, approximately 85% seen once. Specimen: peripheral blood, collected on day 0 of AZD1222 vaccination. The receptors were sampled from an adult in good health. Both conserved end residues are part of each CDR3. The D gene is left open where the match is weak. The size entry is marked missing in some rows and otherwise reads once, few, many or a size class.

V gene: TRBV27
clone size: NA
D gene: TRBD1
J gene: TRBJ2-2
CDR3 protein: CASRLPGQGSSGELFF
CDR3 DNA: TGTGCCAGCAGGCTCCCGGGACAGGGATCCTCCGGGGAGCTGTTTTTT

V gene: TRBV6-4
clone size: NA
D gene: NA
J gene: TRBJ2-2
CDR3 protein: CASSDGQESGELFF
CDR3 DNA: TGTGCCAGCAGTGACGGGCAGGAGTCCGGGGAGCTGTTTTTT

V gene: TRBV25-1
clone size: NA
D gene: NA
J gene: TRBJ2-5
CDR3 protein: CASSDAGQETQYF
CDR3 DNA: TGTGCCAGCAGTGATGCAGGCCAAGAGACCCAGTACTTC

V gene: TRBV28
clone size: few
D gene: TRBD1
J gene: TRBJ2-7
CDR3 protein: CASSFRSVGTGSSEQYF
CDR3 DNA: TGTGCCAGCAGTTTCCGAAGCGTCGGGACAGGGAGTTCCGAGCAGTACTTC

V gene: TRBV24-1
clone size: NA
D gene: NA
J gene: TRBJ1-5
CDR3 protein: CATSDSTGNQPQHF
CDR3 DNA: TGTGCCACCAGTGATTCTACGGGGAATCAGCCCCAGCATTTT

V gene: TRBV19
clone size: NA
D gene: NA
J gene: TRBJ2-1
CDR3 protein: CASSTGGDEQFF
CDR3 DNA: TGTGCCAGTAGTACCGGGGGTGATGAGCAGTTCTTC

V gene: TRBV27
clone size: once
D gene: TRBD1
J gene: TRBJ2-7
CDR3 protein: CASTSLDRLYEQYF
CDR3 DNA: TGTGCCAGCACCAGCTTGGACAGGCTCTACGAGCAGTACTTC

V gene: TRBV9
clone size: NA
D gene: NA
J gene: TRBJ1-1
CDR3 protein: CASSVNGGEAFF
CDR3 DNA: TGTGCCAGCAGCGTTAATGGGGGTGAAGCTTTCTTT

V gene: TRBV7-2
clone size: NA
D gene: NA
J gene: TRBJ1-4
CDR3 protein: CASSQRVANEKLFF
CDR3 DNA: TGTGCCAGCAGTCAGAGGGTGGCTAATGAAAAACTGTTTTTT

V gene: TRBV6-5
clone size: NA
D gene: NA
J gene: TRBJ1-4
CDR3 protein: CASSRTDEKLFF
CDR3 DNA: TGTGCCAGCAGTAGGACAGATGAAAAACTGTTTTTT

V gene: TRBV12-3/TRBV12-4
clone size: once
D gene: NA
J gene: TRBJ1-5
CDR3 protein: CASSLSGQPQHF
CDR3 DNA: TGTGCCAGCAGTTTGTCCGGTCAGCCCCAGCATTTT

V gene: TRBV28
clone size: NA
D gene: NA
J gene: TRBJ2-2
CDR3 protein: CASTLAGVPGELFF
CDR3 DNA: TGTGCCAGCACTTTAGCAGGGGTCCCCGGGGAGCTGTTTTTT

V gene: TRBV7-2
clone size: NA
D gene: NA
J gene: TRBJ2-1
CDR3 protein: CASSLVGSSYNEQFF
CDR3 DNA: TGTGCCAGCAGCTTGGTGGGGTCCTCCTACAATGAGCAGTTCTTC

V gene: TRBV5-7
clone size: once
D gene: NA
J gene: TRBJ2-7
CDR3 protein: CASSLAKVPAGSYEQYF
CDR3 DNA: TGTGCCAGCAGCTTGGCAAAGGTCCCGGCCGGCTCCTACGAGCAGTACTTC

V gene: TRBV5-1
clone size: NA
D gene: NA
J gene: TRBJ1-2
CDR3 protein: CASSPVGGLRDGYTF
CDR3 DNA: TGCGCCAGCAGCCCCGTTGGAGGCCTCAGGGATGGCTACACCTTC

V gene: TRBV11-2
clone size: medium-sized
D gene: TRBD2
J gene: TRBJ2-1
CDR3 protein: CASSWDPSGGSYNEQFF
CDR3 DNA: TGTGCCAGCAGCTGGGACCCGTCGGGGGGATCCTACAATGAGCAGTTCTTC

V gene: TRBV7-9
clone size: NA
D gene: NA
J gene: TRBJ2-5
CDR3 protein: CASSPRGGGSQTQYF
CDR3 DNA: TGTGCCAGCAGCCCACGCGGCGGAGGATCCCAGACCCAGTACTTC

V gene: TRBV6-1
clone size: NA
D gene: TRBD2
J gene: TRBJ2-1
CDR3 protein: CASSEAMGLAGGIYNEQFF
CDR3 DNA: TGTGCCAGCAGTGAAGCGATGGGACTAGCGGGGGGAATCTACAATGAGCAGTTCTTC

V gene: TRBV19
clone size: NA
D gene: NA
J gene: TRBJ1-1
CDR3 protein: CASSIDYGRATEAFF
CDR3 DNA: TGTGCCAGTAGTATAGATTATGGGCGGGCCACTGAAGCTTTCTTT

V gene: TRBV5-4
clone size: NA
D gene: NA
J gene: TRBJ2-7
CDR3 protein: CASSLGQGGYEQYF
CDR3 DNA: TGTGCCAGCAGCTTGGGACAGGGAGGCTACGAGCAGTACTTC

V gene: TRBV28
clone size: NA
D gene: NA
J gene: TRBJ2-7
CDR3 protein: CASSFVEQTSTYEQYF
CDR3 DNA: TGTGCCAGCAGTTTCGTGGAGCAGACTTCAACCTACGAGCAGTACTTC

V gene: TRBV19
clone size: NA
D gene: NA
J gene: TRBJ1-5
CDR3 protein: CASRRQENQPQHF
CDR3 DNA: TGTGCCAGTAGAAGACAGGAAAATCAGCCCCAGCATTTT

V gene: TRBV6-5
clone size: once
D gene: NA
J gene: TRBJ2-7
CDR3 protein: CASRFGAYEQYF
CDR3 DNA: TGTGCCAGCAGGTTTGGCGCCTACGAGCAGTACTTC

V gene: TRBV27
clone size: NA
D gene: TRBD2
J gene: TRBJ2-3
CDR3 protein: CASSLGAGAFTDTQYF
CDR3 DNA: TGTGCCAGCAGTTTAGGAGCGGGGGCCTTCACAGATACGCAGTATTTT

V gene: TRBV6-5
clone size: NA
D gene: NA
J gene: TRBJ1-5
CDR3 protein: CASSYPPDTDFQPQHF
CDR3 DNA: TGTGCCAGCAGTTACCCCCCGGACACAGATTTTCAGCCCCAGCATTTT

V gene: TRBV7-2
clone size: NA
D gene: NA
J gene: TRBJ1-3
CDR3 protein: CASSPASGSDGNTIYF
CDR3 DNA: TGTGCCAGCAGCCCCGCTTCGGGTTCAGATGGAAACACCATATATTTT

V gene: TRBV6-5
clone size: NA
D gene: NA
J gene: TRBJ2-7
CDR3 protein: CASLSAASLSYEQYF
CDR3 DNA: TGTGCCAGCTTAAGTGCCGCCAGCCTTTCCTACGAGCAGTACTTC

V gene: TRBV27
clone size: NA
D gene: TRBD2
J gene: TRBJ2-5
CDR3 protein: CASSSGGIGRETQYF
CDR3 DNA: TGTGCCAGCAGTAGCGGGGGCATAGGCCGAGAGACCCAGTACTTC

V gene: TRBV3-1/TRBV3-2
clone size: NA
D gene: TRBD1
J gene: TRBJ1-2
CDR3 protein: CASSQGFDRAGVYGYTF
CDR3 DNA: TGTGCCAGCAGCCAAGGCTTCGACAGGGCCGGTGTCTATGGCTACACCTTC

V gene: TRBV7-9
clone size: NA
D gene: TRBD2
J gene: TRBJ2-5
CDR3 protein: CASSLVGGVRETQYF
CDR3 DNA: TGTGCCAGCAGCTTAGTCGGGGGGGTTCGGGAGACCCAGTACTTC

V gene: TRBV5-4
clone size: few
D gene: TRBD2
J gene: TRBJ2-5
CDR3 protein: CASRPMGGEETQYF
CDR3 DNA: TGTGCCAGCAGACCTATGGGAGGGGAAGAGACCCAGTACTTC

V gene: TRBV18
clone size: NA
D gene: TRBD2
J gene: TRBJ2-1
CDR3 protein: CASSPAAGGPNEQFF
CDR3 DNA: TGTGCCAGCTCACCTGCAGCGGGGGGGCCGAATGAGCAGTTCTTC

V gene: TRBV30
clone size: NA
D gene: NA
J gene: TRBJ1-3
CDR3 protein: CAWSVLGNPPTRNTIYF
CDR3 DNA: TGTGCCTGGAGTGTACTGGGTAATCCCCCTACTCGAAACACCATATATTTT

V gene: TRBV7-2
clone size: NA
D gene: NA
J gene: TRBJ1-3
CDR3 protein: CASSFGGVGNTIYF
CDR3 DNA: TGTGCCAGCAGCTTTGGAGGGGTTGGAAACACCATATATTTT

V gene: TRBV6-2/TRBV6-3
clone size: NA
D gene: TRBD1
J gene: TRBJ1-4
CDR3 protein: CASSYRDRPEEEKLFF
CDR3 DNA: TGTGCCAGCAGTTACCGGGACAGGCCCGAGGAAGAAAAACTGTTTTTT

V gene: TRBV6-5
clone size: once
D gene: TRBD1
J gene: TRBJ1-4
CDR3 protein: CASSLQGSDEKLFF
CDR3 DNA: TGTGCCAGCAGTTTACAGGGGAGCGATGAAAAACTGTTTTTT

V gene: TRBV15
clone size: NA
D gene: TRBD2
J gene: TRBJ2-1
CDR3 protein: CATSSGTSGYNEQFF
CDR3 DNA: TGTGCCACCAGCAGTGGGACTAGCGGATACAATGAGCAGTTCTTC

V gene: TRBV19
clone size: NA
D gene: NA
J gene: TRBJ1-5
CDR3 protein: CASKGPNQPQHF
CDR3 DNA: TGTGCCAGTAAAGGCCCCAATCAGCCCCAGCATTTT

V gene: TRBV5-1
clone size: NA
D gene: NA
J gene: TRBJ1-6
CDR3 protein: CASSFGIVYNSPLHF
CDR3 DNA: TGCGCCAGCAGCTTTGGGATTGTCTATAATTCACCCCTCCACTTT

V gene: TRBV6-6
clone size: NA
D gene: TRBD2
J gene: TRBJ2-2
CDR3 protein: CASSPGGGTGELFF
CDR3 DNA: TGTGCCAGCAGCCCGGGCGGGGGCACCGGGGAGCTGTTTTTT

V gene: TRBV9
clone size: NA
D gene: TRBD2
J gene: TRBJ2-3
CDR3 protein: CASSQRTSPDTQYF
CDR3 DNA: TGTGCCAGCAGCCAACGGACTAGTCCAGATACGCAGTATTTT

V gene: TRBV28
clone size: NA
D gene: NA
J gene: TRBJ1-5
CDR3 protein: CASRSPLIGQPQHF
CDR3 DNA: TGTGCCAGCAGGTCCCCCCTTATCGGTCAGCCCCAGCATTTT

V gene: TRBV7-2
clone size: NA
D gene: NA
J gene: TRBJ2-3
CDR3 protein: CASSQRGTSTDTQYF
CDR3 DNA: TGTGCCAGCAGCCAACGGGGGACCAGCACAGATACGCAGTATTTT

V gene: TRBV7-3
clone size: NA
D gene: TRBD1
J gene: TRBJ2-7
CDR3 protein: CASSKGGQGAYEQYF
CDR3 DNA: TGTGCCAGCAGCAAAGGGGGACAGGGGGCCTACGAGCAGTACTTC

V gene: TRBV6-5
clone size: NA
D gene: NA
J gene: TRBJ1-1
CDR3 protein: CASSHNPEGDTEAFF
CDR3 DNA: TGTGCCAGCAGCCACAATCCGGAGGGGGACACTGAAGCTTTCTTT

V gene: TRBV5-1
clone size: NA
D gene: TRBD1
J gene: TRBJ2-5
CDR3 protein: CASSLGQVQETQYF
CDR3 DNA: TGCGCCAGCAGCCTAGGACAGGTCCAAGAGACCCAGTACTTC

V gene: TRBV5-1
clone size: NA
D gene: NA
J gene: TRBJ1-5
CDR3 protein: CASSRDSNQPQHF
CDR3 DNA: TGCGCCAGCAGTCGTGATAGCAATCAGCCCCAGCATTTT

V gene: TRBV18
clone size: once
D gene: NA
J gene: TRBJ2-7
CDR3 protein: CASSPVAGYEQYF
CDR3 DNA: TGTGCCAGCTCACCAGTTGCGGGCTACGAGCAGTACTTC

V gene: TRBV6-5
clone size: NA
D gene: TRBD1
J gene: TRBJ2-7
CDR3 protein: CASSQWSQGAYEQYF
CDR3 DNA: TGTGCCAGCAGCCAGTGGAGCCAGGGGGCGTACGAGCAGTACTTC

V gene: TRBV2
clone size: NA
D gene: NA
J gene: TRBJ2-2
CDR3 protein: CASSDKAWELFF
CDR3 DNA: TGTGCCAGCAGTGACAAGGCTTGGGAGCTGTTTTTT

V gene: TRBV6-1
clone size: many
D gene: TRBD1
J gene: TRBJ1-6
CDR3 protein: CASSEYTGTGGSPLHF
CDR3 DNA: TGTGCCAGCAGTGAATACACCGGGACAGGGGGTTCACCCCTCCACTTT

V gene: TRBV11-3
clone size: NA
D gene: TRBD1
J gene: TRBJ1-3
CDR3 protein: CASSLSRVGQPSGNTIYF
CDR3 DNA: TGTGCCAGCAGCTTATCCCGTGTGGGACAGCCCTCTGGAAACACCATATATTTT

V gene: TRBV5-1
clone size: NA
D gene: TRBD1
J gene: TRBJ1-4
CDR3 protein: CASSPRQGDEKLFF
CDR3 DNA: TGCGCCAGCAGCCCGCGACAGGGGGATGAAAAACTGTTTTTT

V gene: TRBV19
clone size: NA
D gene: NA
J gene: TRBJ1-5
CDR3 protein: CASSWGSSDQPQHF
CDR3 DNA: TGTGCCAGTAGCTGGGGTAGTTCCGATCAGCCCCAGCATTTT

V gene: TRBV19
clone size: NA
D gene: NA
J gene: TRBJ2-7
CDR3 protein: CASSRQVSYEQYF
CDR3 DNA: TGTGCCAGTAGTCGGCAGGTCTCCTACGAGCAGTACTTC

V gene: TRBV5-6
clone size: NA
D gene: TRBD2
J gene: TRBJ2-7
CDR3 protein: CASSFSGTSVSQYF
CDR3 DNA: TGTGCCAGCAGCTTCTCCGGGACTAGCGTTTCGCAGTACTTC

V gene: TRBV6-6
clone size: NA
D gene: NA
J gene: TRBJ1-2
CDR3 protein: CASRPVANYGYTF
CDR3 DNA: TGTGCCAGCAGACCCGTAGCTAACTATGGCTACACCTTC

V gene: TRBV6-5
clone size: NA
D gene: NA
J gene: TRBJ2-7
CDR3 protein: CASKEQGLTYEQYF
CDR3 DNA: TGTGCCAGCAAGGAGCAGGGACTTACCTACGAGCAGTACTTC